A selection of T cell receptor beta chains follows, all from one sample in a study of T cells after yellow fever vaccination. TCRdb analysed the 5' RACE reads with MiXCR anew, one entry per CDR3 protein. The table lists around 550,000 distinct CDR3 sequences, 15% to 20% of them singletons, with around 15% in the top ten. The specimen was PBMCs, collected 15 days after the yellow fever booster vaccination. Every receptor here comes from a young man who received the YFV17D yellow fever vaccine. Each CDR3 is given with its conserved first and last residue. The order of the fields is V gene, D gene, J gene, clone size, CDR3 DNA, CDR3 protein. A D gene is named only where the DNA matches it firmly. Rows give clone size only sometimes, using once, few, many, or a class for an expanded clone.

>TRBV29-1|.|TRBJ2-7|.
TGCAGCGCCTACACAGGGAACTACGAGCAGTACTTC
CSAYTGNYEQYF
>TRBV20-1|.|TRBJ2-5|few
TGCAGTCCATCCCCGCCAGGGACCCAGTACTTC
CSPSPPGTQYF
>TRBV3-1|.|TRBJ2-7|once
TGTGCCAGCAGACATGGACAGACCTACGAGCAGTACTTC
CASRHGQTYEQYF
>TRBV20-1|.|TRBJ1-6|few
TGCAGTGCCACACAGGGTTTTGTCGAATCACCCCTCCACTTT
CSATQGFVESPLHF
>TRBV12-3/TRBV12-4|.|TRBJ2-1|few
TGTGCCAGCAGTGCTTACCTAACCCTCAATGAGCAGTTCTTC
CASSAYLTLNEQFF
>TRBV12-3/TRBV12-4|.|TRBJ2-7|.
TGTGCCAGCAGGCCCCAGGCACTCTCCTACGAGCAGTACTTC
CASRPQALSYEQYF
>TRBV2|.|TRBJ1-1|few
TGTGCCAGCCGGGCGGCAGGCGGTGCTGAAGCTTTCTTT
CASRAAGGAEAFF
>TRBV7-9|.|TRBJ2-3|many
TGTGCCAGCAGCTTAGGTTCGGCTGGAGATACGCAGTATTTT
CASSLGSAGDTQYF
>TRBV7-3|TRBD2|TRBJ2-3|few
TGTGCCAGCAGCCGTGGGGCGGGAGGGCCAGGTACGCAGTATTTT
CASSRGAGGPGTQYF
>TRBV12-3/TRBV12-4|.|TRBJ2-1|.
TGTGCCAGCAGTCCAACTAGAAATGAGCAGTTCTTC
CASSPTRNEQFF
>TRBV18|.|TRBJ2-3|.
TGTGCCAGCTCACCACGTGAGGACTTCACAGATACGCAGTATTTT
CASSPREDFTDTQYF
>TRBV28|.|TRBJ1-1|few
TGTGCCAGCAGTTCCCATGGGGCTAACACTGAAGCTTTCTTT
CASSSHGANTEAFF
>TRBV20-1|.|TRBJ2-1|few
TGCAGTGCCCGTCCAGACGAGTATGAGCAGTTCTTC
CSARPDEYEQFF
>TRBV12-3/TRBV12-4|.|TRBJ1-5|.
TGTGCCAGCAGCTTCAATCAGGGCAATCAGCCCCAGCATTTT
CASSFNQGNQPQHF
>TRBV5-1|.|TRBJ2-3|few
TGCGCCAGCAGCGTTCAAGGGTGGGGAACCGATACGCAGTATTTT
CASSVQGWGTDTQYF
>TRBV12-3/TRBV12-4|.|TRBJ2-1|few
TGTGCCAGCAGCCACTTTGACTTC
CASSHFDF
>TRBV4-3|TRBD2|TRBJ2-5|many
TGCGCCAGCAGCCAGAGCGGGAGGGCCGAAGAGACCCAGTACTTC
CASSQSGRAEETQYF
>TRBV3-1|.|TRBJ2-4|.
TGTGCCAGCAGCCAAGATAGCCAGGGTAGAAACATTCAGTACTTC
CASSQDSQGRNIQYF
>TRBV7-2|TRBD1|TRBJ2-3|few
TGTGCCAGCGGGGAGGCAGGGGGCCTCACAGATACGCAGTATTTT
CASGEAGGLTDTQYF
>TRBV23-1|.|TRBJ2-7|.
TGCGCCAGCAGTTCGACAGGAGACGACTACGAGCAGTACTTC
CASSSTGDDYEQYF
>TRBV7-8|.|TRBJ2-7|.
TGTGCCAGCAGCTTGCGGGAAACTTCGAACGAGCAGTACTTC
CASSLRETSNEQYF
>TRBV4-3|TRBD1|TRBJ1-2|few
TGCGCCAGCAGCCAAGATAAAACAGGGGTGAAGCGGGAAGGCTACACCTTC
CASSQDKTGVKREGYTF
>TRBV6-1|.|TRBJ2-1|few
TGTGCCAGCAGTACCAGTAATTACTACAATGAGCAGTTCTTC
CASSTSNYYNEQFF
>TRBV28|.|TRBJ1-2|.
TGTGCCAGCAGTGATCCAGGGTCTGACTATGGCTACACCTTC
CASSDPGSDYGYTF
>TRBV7-2|TRBD2|TRBJ2-7|few
TGTGCCAGCAGCGTCTCCGGGACTAGCGGAGAGCAGTACTTC
CASSVSGTSGEQYF
>TRBV5-1|.|TRBJ1-1|many
TGCGCCAGCAGCTTTCGACGGGCGAACACTGAAGCTTTCTTT
CASSFRRANTEAFF
>TRBV7-2|TRBD1|TRBJ1-5|.
TGTGCCAGCAGCACAGGGGTTTCGCAGCCCCAGCATTTT
CASSTGVSQPQHF
>TRBV5-1|.|TRBJ2-1|.
TGCGCCAGCAGCTTGGTGGGTGTTAGCTCCTACAATGAGCAGTTCTTC
CASSLVGVSSYNEQFF
>TRBV6-2/TRBV6-3|.|TRBJ2-7|.
TGTGCCACCGCCAACTCCCGAGCGAAGCAGTACTTC
CATANSRAKQYF
>TRBV24-1|TRBD1|TRBJ1-2|few
TGTGCCACCAGTGAGGGGACAGGGGATGGCTACACCTTC
CATSEGTGDGYTF
>TRBV27|.|TRBJ2-3|.
TGTGCCAGCAGTTTACTCCTGGGGGCGACCCGGACAGATACGCAGTATTTT
CASSLLLGATRTDTQYF
>TRBV21-1|.|TRBJ1-1|few
TGTGCCAGCAGCCCCCGGGGGAACCCGGGAGGCACTGAAGCTTTCTTT
CASSPRGNPGGTEAFF
>TRBV20-1|TRBD2|TRBJ2-2|.
TGCAGTGCCGCAGGAACGGGAGGGCCGTTCGGGGAGCTGTTTTTT
CSAAGTGGPFGELFF
>TRBV6-2/TRBV6-3|TRBD2|TRBJ2-7|few
TGTGCCAGCAGACACGGACTAGCGGGATTGAGAACCTACGAGCAGTACTTC
CASRHGLAGLRTYEQYF
>TRBV5-1|.|TRBJ1-5|few
TGCGCCAGCAGCCCGGGACACGACAATCAGCCCCAGCATTTT
CASSPGHDNQPQHF
>TRBV19|TRBD2|TRBJ2-5|few
TGTGCCAGTAGTAAAAGCGGGACCAACCAAGAGACCCAGTACTTC
CASSKSGTNQETQYF
>TRBV29-1|.|TRBJ2-1|.
TGCAGCGTTGATGCCATCACGCCCAATGAGCAGTTCTTC
CSVDAITPNEQFF
>TRBV11-2|.|TRBJ2-5|.
TGTGCCAGCAGCTTAGGCCTGGGGGTAGATGGGGAGACCCAGTACTTC
CASSLGLGVDGETQYF
>TRBV6-4|.|TRBJ2-2|few
TGTGCCAGCAGTGAAAGCGGAGACACCGGGGAGCTGTTTTTT
CASSESGDTGELFF
>TRBV7-9|.|TRBJ2-3|few
TGTGCCAGCAGCTTAGAGGGGGACATTCGCACAGATACGCAGTATTTT
CASSLEGDIRTDTQYF
>TRBV18|TRBD2|TRBJ2-4|.
TGTGCCAGCTCACCGGGACTAGCGGCCAAAAACATTCAGTACTTC
CASSPGLAAKNIQYF
>TRBV7-9|.|TRBJ2-3|.
TGTGCCAGCGAAGGTTTAGATACGCAGTATTTT
CASEGLDTQYF
>TRBV12-3/TRBV12-4|TRBD1|TRBJ2-4|few
TGTGCCAGCACCCGGACAGGGACCAACATTCAGTACTTC
CASTRTGTNIQYF
>TRBV20-1|TRBD2|TRBJ2-1|few
TGCAGTGCTAAAACTAGCGGGAGGTATGAGCAGTTCTTC
CSAKTSGRYEQFF
>TRBV27|.|TRBJ2-5|.
TGTGCCAGCAGTTTTAACAGTTGGTCCGGAGAGACCCAGTACTTC
CASSFNSWSGETQYF
>TRBV7-9|TRBD1|TRBJ2-7|few
TGTGCCAGCAGCTCGCGCGTCGGACAGGGGATATCCTACGAGCAGTACTTC
CASSSRVGQGISYEQYF
>TRBV7-9|.|TRBJ1-1|.
TGTGCCAGCAGCCTGCGAGATAAGGGGAACACTGAAGCTTTCTTT
CASSLRDKGNTEAFF
>TRBV5-4|TRBD1|TRBJ2-3|few
TGTGCCAGCAGCTTTAGAACAGGGGGCGCGGGTGGGCCAGATACGCAGTATTTT
CASSFRTGGAGGPDTQYF
>TRBV5-8|.|TRBJ2-5|.
TGTGCCAGCAGCTTGCAGGGGAGGCAAGAGACCCAGTACTTC
CASSLQGRQETQYF
>TRBV28|.|TRBJ1-1|.
TGTGCCAGCAGTTTCATCGGGGCTCGCACTGAAGCTTTCTTT
CASSFIGARTEAFF
>TRBV5-6|.|TRBJ2-5|.
TGTGCCAGCAGCCGTCGCATGACAGGCCAAGAGACCCAGTACTTC
CASSRRMTGQETQYF
>TRBV20-1|TRBD2|TRBJ2-1|.
TGCAGTGCTACGGGACTAGCGGGAAAATTTGAGCAGTTCTTC
CSATGLAGKFEQFF
>TRBV30|.|TRBJ2-1|few
TGTGCCTGGAGCGTGGAAAGGTGGGGAAATGAGCAGTTCTTC
CAWSVERWGNEQFF
>TRBV29-1|TRBD2|TRBJ2-3|few
TGCAGCGTTGTGAGGCGGGAGGTCACAGATACGCAGTATTTT
CSVVRREVTDTQYF
>TRBV6-5|.|TRBJ2-5|.
TGTGCCAGCAATTACCAGGGACCTCAAGAGACCCAGTACTTC
CASNYQGPQETQYF
>TRBV5-1|.|TRBJ1-2|.
TGCGCCAGCAGCTCGGACACCGGGGGGTACTATGGCTACACCTTC
CASSSDTGGYYGYTF
>TRBV6-1|.|TRBJ2-7|few
TGTGCCAGCAGCCCGGTGGCAGGGTGGTCGGGTGAGCAGTACTTC
CASSPVAGWSGEQYF
>TRBV7-9|TRBD2|TRBJ2-3|.
TGTGCCAGCAGCTTGACTAGCGGGAGCTCTAGCACAGATACGCAGTATTTT
CASSLTSGSSSTDTQYF
>TRBV28|.|TRBJ2-7|.
TGTGCCAGCAGACTTGGGGCGGCCTACGAGCAGTACTTC
CASRLGAAYEQYF
>TRBV18|.|TRBJ2-5|.
TGTGCCAGCTCACCGGCTCTCAACCCCGAGACCCAGTACTTC
CASSPALNPETQYF